The clone carrying this T cell receptor (beta chain) occurred many times. What it recognizes is unknown. These data originate in a study of CD8 T cells in ankylosing spondylitis. Study-level findings and limits: According to the report, clones linked to the disease were significantly enriched in matched synovial fluid samples taken from ankylosing spondylitis patients.

Quantitative 5'-RACE was performed with molecular barcodes, and it yielded the TCR beta libraries. Each CDR3 protein gets one entry after TCRdb re-called the 5' RACE reads with MiXCR. This sample has about 39,000 distinct CDR3 sequences, with about 3% found just once. The CDR3 has 13 residues. The germline gives CDR1 SGDLS, CDR2 YYNGEE. Deletions cut 2 bases from V and 7 bases from J, with 9 bases between. This receptor was obtained from a male donor with ankylosing spondylitis or in good health (not recorded which). The sequencing input was blood, either unsorted or a sorted T cell fraction (not recorded which). The V gene is TRBV9, the J gene TRBJ1-4; no reliable D call. The CDR3 spells CASSVDPGEKLFF. CDR3 nucleotide sequence: TGTGCCAGCAGCGTGGATCCAGGTGAAAAACTGTTTTTT. Using reference TRBV9 and TRBJ1-4 for the parts outside the CDR3, the full variable domain is DSGVTQTPKHLITATGQRVTLRCSPRSGDLSVYWYQQSLDQGLQFLIQYYNGEERAKGNILERFSAQQFPDLHSELNLSSLELGDSALYFCASSVDPGEKLFFGSGTQLSVL.